The TCR beta chain under discussion was sequenced for a study of T-cell memory formation after mild COVID-19. The V gene's germline CDR1 is MNHEY and CDR2 SVGEGT. V dropped 2 bases and J dropped 1; count of bases not matched to a gene: 6. CDR3 length: 16 amino acids. 5'RACE with constant-segment primers built TCRalpha and TCRbeta cDNA libraries with UMIs. One entry per CDR3 protein results from TCRdb running MiXCR on the 5' RACE reads. The data hold 380,000 or so distinct CDR3 sequences, with roughly an eighth observed a single time. The sample consisted of PBMCs or a T cell subset sorted from them (not recorded which). This receptor was identified in a man between 18 and 29 years old who had mild COVID-19 (a few samples of this study predate the infection). Cell type and time point are not known. The rearrangement joins TRBV6-2 or TRBV6-3 to TRBJ1-1; 8 bases fit TRBD1. The CDR3 sequence: CASSYTTGTGNTEAFF. For the CDR3, the DNA is TGTGCCAGCAGTTACACCACCGGGACAGGGAACACTGAAGCTTTCTTT.